This is a list of T cell receptor beta chains from one sample in a study of blood T cells in healthy people across ages. TCRdb re-called the 5' RACE reads with MiXCR, one entry per CDR3 protein. The sample has about 800,000 distinct CDR3 sequences; 25% are singletons. This same sample was also taken into another study, of T cells of mothers and their children.

The sequenced sample was blood. Receptors originate from a boy between 10 and 17 years old in good health. CDR3s include the opening cysteine and the closing phenylalanine or tryptophan. D genes are given only for firm matches. Expanded clones get a size class; other rows say once, few or many, or leave the size out.

CDR3: CASSFGTGGWNEQFF
DNA: TGCGCCAGTAGCTTCGGGACAGGGGGGTGGAATGAGCAGTTCTTC
J: TRBJ2-1
D: TRBD1
V: TRBV5-1
size: NA

CDR3: CASSWTGHPSSYNEQFF
DNA: TGTGCCAGCAGCTGGACGGGTCACCCTAGCTCCTACAATGAGCAGTTCTTC
J: TRBJ2-1
D: NA
V: TRBV7-2
size: NA

CDR3: CASGQGTNTGELFF
DNA: TGCGCCAGTGGACAGGGGACGAACACCGGGGAGCTGTTTTTT
J: TRBJ2-2
D: TRBD1
V: TRBV5-1
size: NA

CDR3: CASSLSGSLSGSNQPQHF
DNA: TGTGCCAGCAGTTTGTCCGGTTCGCTGAGCGGGAGCAATCAGCCCCAGCATTTT
J: TRBJ1-5
D: NA
V: TRBV28
size: NA

CDR3: CSVGLTKKNEQFF
DNA: TGCAGCGTAGGACTAACCAAGAAGAATGAGCAGTTCTTC
J: TRBJ2-1
D: NA
V: TRBV29-1
size: few

CDR3: CASSEGQGSGTDTQYF
DNA: TGCGCCAGCAGCGAAGGGCAGGGGTCGGGCACAGATACGCAGTATTTT
J: TRBJ2-3
D: NA
V: TRBV4-3
size: few

CDR3: CASSRLGLRNEQFF
DNA: TGTGCCAGCAGTCGCCTCGGACTAAGGAATGAGCAGTTCTTC
J: TRBJ2-1
D: NA
V: TRBV27
size: NA

CDR3: CASSLGAGQAHEQYF
DNA: TGTGCCAGCAGTTTAGGGGCGGGACAGGCCCACGAGCAGTACTTC
J: TRBJ2-7
D: TRBD1
V: TRBV12-3/TRBV12-4
size: NA

CDR3: CAWGREDTQYF
DNA: TGTGCCTGGGGCCGGGAGGATACGCAGTATTTT
J: TRBJ2-3
D: NA
V: TRBV30
size: NA

CDR3: CASSLASGGRAEFF
DNA: TGTGCCAGCAGTTTAGCTTCTGGCGGGAGGGCCGAGTTCTTC
J: TRBJ2-5
D: TRBD2
V: TRBV12-3/TRBV12-4
size: few

CDR3: CASRTGSDEKLFF
DNA: TGCGCCAGCAGGACAGGGAGCGATGAAAAACTGTTTTTT
J: TRBJ1-4
D: TRBD1
V: TRBV5-1
size: few

CDR3: CASSEAPGIRPHEQFF
DNA: TGTGCCAGCAGTGAAGCCCCCGGGATCCGCCCCCATGAGCAGTTCTTC
J: TRBJ2-1
D: NA
V: TRBV2
size: few

CDR3: CASSLMNGNTEAFF
DNA: TGTGCCAGCAGCTTAATGAATGGGAACACTGAAGCTTTCTTT
J: TRBJ1-1
D: NA
V: TRBV7-8
size: NA

CDR3: CASSLGGTGGRNTIYF
DNA: TGTGCCAGCAGCTTGGGGGGGACGGGAGGTAGAAACACCATATATTTT
J: TRBJ1-3
D: NA
V: TRBV7-2
size: few

CDR3: CASSPRLERTQYF
DNA: TGTGCCAGCAGCCCGAGACTAGAAAGGACCCAGTACTTC
J: TRBJ2-5
D: NA
V: TRBV7-2
size: few

CDR3: CASSYDGTYEQYF
DNA: TGTGCCAGCAGTTACGACGGAACCTACGAGCAGTACTTC
J: TRBJ2-7
D: NA
V: TRBV6-5
size: NA

CDR3: CSVEGRNSGNTIYF
DNA: TGCAGCGTTGAGGGACGGAACTCTGGAAACACCATATATTTT
J: TRBJ1-3
D: NA
V: TRBV29-1
size: NA

CDR3: CASTQLNTIYF
DNA: TGTGCCAGCACCCAGTTAAACACCATATATTTT
J: TRBJ1-3
D: NA
V: TRBV2
size: NA

CDR3: CASSIGVRGTNTGELFF
DNA: TGTGCCAGTAGTATAGGAGTCAGGGGGACGAACACCGGGGAGCTGTTTTTT
J: TRBJ2-2
D: TRBD1
V: TRBV19
size: NA

CDR3: CASSSPETQGFNSNQPQHF
DNA: TGTGCCAGCAGCTCCCCGGAAACACAGGGTTTTAATAGCAATCAGCCCCAGCATTTT
J: TRBJ1-5
D: NA
V: TRBV7-8
size: NA

CDR3: CASSVDAINDQPQHF
DNA: TGTGCCAGCAGCGTGGACGCGATCAACGATCAGCCCCAGCATTTT
J: TRBJ1-5
D: NA
V: TRBV9
size: NA

CDR3: CASSLRVPGLTTADTQYF
DNA: TGTGCCAGCAGCTTACGGGTCCCGGGACTCACTACGGCAGATACGCAGTATTTT
J: TRBJ2-3
D: NA
V: TRBV7-6
size: few

CDR3: CASSSSGGRRQEKLFF
DNA: TGTGCCAGCAGCAGTTCAGGGGGGAGGCGTCAAGAAAAACTGTTTTTT
J: TRBJ1-4
D: TRBD1
V: TRBV7-2
size: NA

CDR3: CASSGPSGTQETQYF
DNA: TGTGCCAGCAGTGGGCCTAGCGGGACCCAAGAGACCCAGTACTTC
J: TRBJ2-5
D: TRBD2
V: TRBV2
size: few

CDR3: CSARDPLNYGYTF
DNA: TGCAGTGCTAGAGACCCGCTTAACTATGGCTACACCTTC
J: TRBJ1-2
D: NA
V: TRBV20-1
size: NA

CDR3: CASSLTRGGPDTQYF
DNA: TGTGCCAGCAGCTTAACGCGGGGGGGCCCAGATACGCAGTATTTT
J: TRBJ2-3
D: TRBD2
V: TRBV7-3
size: NA

CDR3: CASSYYSLDEAFF
DNA: TGTGCCAGCAGTTACTATTCGTTGGATGAAGCTTTCTTT
J: TRBJ1-1
D: NA
V: TRBV6-5
size: NA

CDR3: CASNPGPEETQYF
DNA: TGTGCCAGCAACCCCGGTCCCGAAGAGACCCAGTACTTC
J: TRBJ2-5
D: NA
V: TRBV7-2
size: many

CDR3: CASSFDSGITYEQYF
DNA: TGTGCCAGCAGCTTTGACTCCGGGATCACCTACGAGCAGTACTTC
J: TRBJ2-7
D: NA
V: TRBV7-2
size: NA

CDR3: CASSLGLAGWETQYF
DNA: TGTGCCAGCAGTCTGGGACTAGCGGGCTGGGAGACCCAGTACTTC
J: TRBJ2-5
D: TRBD2
V: TRBV12-3/TRBV12-4
size: once

CDR3: CSAIADQDRARKQPQHF
DNA: TGCAGTGCTATAGCTGATCAGGACAGGGCTAGGAAACAGCCCCAGCATTTT
J: TRBJ1-5
D: TRBD1
V: TRBV20-1
size: NA

CDR3: CSVEGDRPYEQYF
DNA: TGCAGCGTTGAAGGGGACAGACCCTACGAGCAGTACTTC
J: TRBJ2-7
D: TRBD1
V: TRBV29-1
size: few

CDR3: CASRAGGAGAFF
DNA: TGTGCCAGCAGGGCAGGGGGCGCAGGAGCTTTCTTT
J: TRBJ1-1
D: TRBD1
V: TRBV25-1
size: few